This TCR beta chain was found in a study of blood T cell repertoires in COVID-19. As handled by the study authors: The authors estimated nucleated cell counts from reference gene primer amplification. The assay was immunoSEQ multiplex PCR, and TCRdb's table has in-frame clones only and misses some. The V and J calls and the clone size are those of that table, but D and trimming were determined from the DNA. The sample has under 40,000 clones, more than 75% seen once. V lost 4 bases and J lost 1, with 17 bases in between. CDR1 is SEHNR and CDR2 is FQNEAQ in the germline V gene (reference sequence). The CDR3 consists of 17 residues.

The receptor's source is a man older than 75 with active COVID-19. The rearrangement joins TRBV7-9 to TRBJ2-1, with D possibly matching TRBD1 (6 bases). Sample: peripheral blood. The CDR3 coding sequence is TGTGCCAGCAGCTCCTATCGACAGGCTAGATCCTACAATGAGCAGTTCTTC. Its protein product is CASSSYRQARSYNEQFF.